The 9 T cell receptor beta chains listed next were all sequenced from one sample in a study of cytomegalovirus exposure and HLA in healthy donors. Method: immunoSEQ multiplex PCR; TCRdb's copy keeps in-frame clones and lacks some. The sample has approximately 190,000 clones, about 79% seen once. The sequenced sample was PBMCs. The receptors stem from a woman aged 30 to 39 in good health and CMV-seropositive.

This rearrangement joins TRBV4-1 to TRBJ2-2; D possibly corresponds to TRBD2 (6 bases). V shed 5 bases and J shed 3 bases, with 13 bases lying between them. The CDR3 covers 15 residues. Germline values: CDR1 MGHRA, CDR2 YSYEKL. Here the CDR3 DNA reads TGCGCCAGCAGCTTCATCGGAGGGGACACCGGGGAGCTGTTTTTT. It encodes CASSFIGGDTGELFF.

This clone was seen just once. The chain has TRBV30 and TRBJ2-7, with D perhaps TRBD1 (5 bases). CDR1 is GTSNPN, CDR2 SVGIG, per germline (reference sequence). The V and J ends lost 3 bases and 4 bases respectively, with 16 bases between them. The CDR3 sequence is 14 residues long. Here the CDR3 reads CAWRFQGQRYEQYF. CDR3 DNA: TGTGCCTGGAGGTTCCAGGGTCAACGGTACGAGCAGTACTTC.

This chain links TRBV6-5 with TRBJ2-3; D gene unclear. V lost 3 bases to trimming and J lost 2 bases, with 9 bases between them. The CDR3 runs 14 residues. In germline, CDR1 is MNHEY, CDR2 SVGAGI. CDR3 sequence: CASSYRTLTDTQYF. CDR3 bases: TGTGCCAGCAGTTATAGAACCCTCACAGATACGCAGTATTTT.

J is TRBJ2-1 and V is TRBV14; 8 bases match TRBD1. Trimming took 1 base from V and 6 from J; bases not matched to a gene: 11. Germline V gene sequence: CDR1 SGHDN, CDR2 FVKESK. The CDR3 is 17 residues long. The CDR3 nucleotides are TGTGCCAGCAGCCAAGTAAGGGGCGGGACAGGTCGCAATGAGCAGTTCTTC. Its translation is CASSQVRGGTGRNEQFF. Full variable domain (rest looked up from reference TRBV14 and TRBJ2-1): EAGVTQFPSHSVIEKGQTVTLRCDPISGHDNLYWYRRVMGKEIKFLLHFVKESKQDESGMPNNRFLAERTGGTYSTLKVQPAELEDSGVYFCASSQVRGGTGRNEQFFGPGTRLTVL.

The CDR3 DNA is TGTGCCAGCAGTTGGACACCGACGCACGAGCAGTACTTC. It yields the protein CASSWTPTHEQYF. The rearrangement joins TRBV2 to TRBJ2-7; a weak D match, TRBD1 (5 bases). The CDR3 consists of 13 residues. Germline-derived CDR1 and CDR2 are SNHLY and FYNNEI. The V end was cut by 5 bases, the J end by 5 bases, with 13 bases between.

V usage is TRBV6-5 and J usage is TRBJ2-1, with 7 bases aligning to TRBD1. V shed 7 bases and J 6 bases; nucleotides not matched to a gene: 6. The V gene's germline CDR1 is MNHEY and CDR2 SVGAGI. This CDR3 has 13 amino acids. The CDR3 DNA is TGTGCCAGCAAGACACCAGGGGGCAATGAGCAGTTCTTC. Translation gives CASKTPGGNEQFF.

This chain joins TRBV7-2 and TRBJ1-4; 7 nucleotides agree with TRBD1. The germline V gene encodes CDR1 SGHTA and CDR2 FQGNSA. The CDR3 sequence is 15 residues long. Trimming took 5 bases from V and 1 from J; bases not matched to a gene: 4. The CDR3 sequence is CASSARTGTNEKLFF. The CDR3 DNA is TGTGCCAGCAGCGCCCGGACAGGAACTAATGAAAAACTGTTTTTT.

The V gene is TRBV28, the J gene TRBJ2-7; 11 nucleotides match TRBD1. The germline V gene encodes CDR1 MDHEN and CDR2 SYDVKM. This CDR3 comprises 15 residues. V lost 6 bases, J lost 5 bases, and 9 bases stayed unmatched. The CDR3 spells CASREWTGGLDEQYF. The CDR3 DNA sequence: TGTGCCAGCAGGGAATGGACAGGGGGCTTGGACGAGCAGTACTTC. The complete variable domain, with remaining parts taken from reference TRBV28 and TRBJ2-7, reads DVKVTQSSRYLVKRTGEKVFLECVQDMDHENMFWYRQDPGLGLRLIYFSYDVKMKEKGDIPEGYSVSREKKERFSLILESASTNQTSMYLCASREWTGGLDEQYFGPGTRLTVT.

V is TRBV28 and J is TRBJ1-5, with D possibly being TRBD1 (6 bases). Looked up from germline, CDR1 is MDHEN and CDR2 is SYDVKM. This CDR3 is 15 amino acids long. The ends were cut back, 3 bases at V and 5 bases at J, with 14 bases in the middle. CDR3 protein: CASSFTSGVHQPQHF. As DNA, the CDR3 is TGTGCCAGCAGTTTTACATCAGGGGTGCATCAGCCCCAGCATTTT.